The subject of this entry is one TCR beta chain. The antigen remains unidentified. This entry comes from a study of cytomegalovirus exposure and HLA in healthy donors. Study-level points and caveats: Among TCR beta chains of equal frequency, HLA-associated ones were more clonally expanded in a later analysis. Using the classifier, cytomegalovirus status was reportedly diagnosed with high specificity and sensitivity.

The PCR was carried out with 60 Vbeta primers and 13 Jbeta primers. Profiled with immunoSEQ multiplex PCR; TCRdb holds only in-frame clones, not every one. In the table there are roughly 96,000 clones, about 70% of which are singletons. The clonotype comes from a woman aged 70-85 years in good health and CMV-seropositive. The sample comprised PBMCs.

The CDR3 nucleotides are TGTGCCAGCTCCCTCGGGGAGCATCAGCCCCAGCATTTT. This sequence encodes CASSLGEHQPQHF. The V and J genes are TRBV18 and TRBJ1-5; D gene uncertain. This CDR3 is built from 13 residues. CDR1 and CDR2 (germline): KGHSH, LQKENI. Trimming removed 6 bases at V and 5 bases at J, with 11 bases between.